Shown below are 31 T cell receptor beta chains from a single sample sequenced in a study of early stage breast cancer tumors. Repertoires were generated with immunoSEQ multiplex PCR, while TCRdb's copy carries only in-frame clones and drops some. The sample holds under 45,000 clones, 70% to 80% seen once. Sample: blood. The source is a person in their fifties or sixties with breast cancer.

The rearrangement uses TRBV5-4 and TRBJ2-5; no reliable D call. The CDR3 sequence is 14 residues long. Germline V gene data show CDR1 as SGHNT and CDR2 as YYREEE (reference sequence). Trimming removed 1 base from V and 0 bases from J, with 7 bases in between. The chain's CDR3 is CASSLTVDQETQYF. The CDR3 DNA is TGTGCCAGCAGCTTGACAGTAGACCAAGAGACCCAGTACTTC. Filled out from reference TRBV5-4 and TRBJ2-5, the complete variable domain reads ETGVTQSPTHLIKTRGQQVTLRCSSQSGHNTVSWYQQALGQGPQFIFQYYREEENGRGNFPPRFSGLQFPNYSSELNVNALELDDSALYLCASSLTVDQETQYFGPGTRLLVL.

V and J are TRBV9 and TRBJ1-2; 7 bases align to TRBD1. Germline assignment: CDR1 SGDLS and CDR2 YYNGEE. The V gene end was trimmed by 0 bases and the J gene end by 4 bases; junction bases not matched to a gene: 6. The CDR3 covers 15 residues. The CDR3 loop is CASSVEEGAPYGYTF. The CDR3 bases are TGTGCCAGCAGCGTAGAAGAGGGGGCTCCCTATGGCTACACCTTC.

This clone was observed a single time. CDR3 nucleotide sequence: TGTGCCAGCAGCTCCCGGGACACCTACTACGAGCAGTACGTC. As protein: CASSSRDTYYEQYV. J is TRBJ2-7 and V is TRBV5-4; a possible D gene is TRBD1 (6 bases). The CDR3 spans 14 residues. The ends were cut back, 3 bases at V and 3 bases at J, with 13 bases in the middle. Per the germline V gene, CDR1 is SGHNT and CDR2 is YYREEE (reference sequence).

This clone was counted at least ten times. The chain uses TRBV7-8 and TRBJ1-2; no clear D. Germline V lookup: CDR1 SGHVS, CDR2 FQNEAQ. Trimming removed 5 bases at V and 2 bases at J, with 9 bases between. This CDR3 spans 13 amino acids. CDR3 region: CASSPERNYGYTF. The CDR3 DNA follows: TGTGCCAGCAGCCCCGAGCGCAACTATGGCTACACCTTC. Full variable domain (missing parts from reference TRBV7-8 and TRBJ1-2): GAGVSQSPRYKVAKRGQDVALRCDPISGHVSLFWYQQALGQGPEFLTYFQNEAQLDKSGLPSDRFFAERPEGSVSTLKIQRTQQEDSAVYLCASSPERNYGYTFGSGTRLTVV.

In its sample, this clone was seen a few times. This chain links TRBV9 with TRBJ2-1; 7 bases match TRBD1. The V gene's germline CDR1 is SGDLS and CDR2 YYNGEE. J gave up 10 bases and V 3 bases, and 7 bases lay outside the gene matches. The CDR3 extends over 13 amino acids. This CDR3 is CASSGTGAREQFF. CDR3 nucleotides: TGTGCCAGCAGCGGCACAGGGGCCAGGGAGCAGTTCTTC.

The chain employs TRBV5-1 and TRBJ2-1, with 8 bases matching TRBD2. The CDR3 has 15 amino acids. Germline V lookup: CDR1 SGHRS, CDR2 YFSETQ. With V trimmed by 0 bases and J by 6 bases, 5 bases remained unmatched. The CDR3 DNA reads TGCGCCAGCAGCTTGGGGCTAGCGGGTTTCAATGAGCAGTTCTTC. This sequence encodes CASSLGLAGFNEQFF.

V usage is TRBV9 and J usage is TRBJ2-7; TRBD1 matches at 9 bases. Germline CDR1 is SGDLS and CDR2 is YYNGEE. This CDR3 is 15 amino acids long. V dropped 1 base and J dropped 4; count of bases not matched to a gene: 6. CDR3 in DNA: TGTGCCAGCAGCGTAACCCCGGACAGGGGATACGAGCAGTACTTC. This encodes CASSVTPDRGYEQYF.

The V and J genes are TRBV6-6 and TRBJ1-3; 8 bases align to TRBD1. Germline lookup yields CDR1 MNHNY and CDR2 SVGAGI (reference sequence). The CDR3 covers 15 residues. V gave up 5 bases and J gave up 7 bases; unmatched junction bases: 10. The CDR3 loop reads CASSLPQGEVNTIYF. The DNA of the CDR3 is TGTGCCAGCAGTCTCCCACAGGGGGAAGTGAACACCATATATTTT.

J is TRBJ2-1 and V is TRBV5-1, with 8 bases matching TRBD1. The CDR3 consists of 15 residues. CDR1 and CDR2 (germline): SGHRS, YFSETQ. The V and J ends lost 2 bases and 4 bases, in that order; junction bases with no gene match: 5. The CDR3 coding sequence is TGCGCCAGCAGCTTAAGGACAGGGTTATACAATGAGCAGTTCTTC. Protein product: CASSLRTGLYNEQFF.

CDR3 amino acids: CASSFLIPGQGAWDYGYTF. For the CDR3, the DNA is TGTGCCAGCAGCTTTCTCATTCCGGGACAGGGGGCTTGGGACTATGGCTACACCTTC. The genes are TRBV7-9 and TRBJ1-2, with 12 bases identical to TRBD1. CDR3 length equals 19 residues. The trim removed 3 bases at V and 3 bases at J, leaving 14 bases unmatched. Germline loops: CDR1 SEHNR, CDR2 FQNEAQ (reference sequence).

This clone was seen a few times. This chain joins TRBV19 and TRBJ1-5; no clear D gene. V was cut by 9 bases and J by 5 bases, with 14 bases left in between. Germline CDR1 reads LNHDA; CDR2 reads SQIVND (reference sequence). The CDR3 consists of 13 residues. Written as DNA, the CDR3 is TGTGCCAGCTCCGGGCTCGGGGATCAGCCCCAGCATTTT. This sequence encodes CASSGLGDQPQHF.

This chain uses TRBV6-5 with TRBJ2-4; no clear D gene. This CDR3 is built from 13 residues. Germline V gene data show CDR1 as MNHEY and CDR2 as SVGAGI. Trimming took off 6 bases at V and 0 bases at J, with 6 bases between the two ends. CDR3 coding DNA: TGTGCCAGCAGCCTAGGAGCCAAAAACATTCAGTACTTC. The encoded protein is CASSLGAKNIQYF.

V gene TRBV5-1 combines with J gene TRBJ2-5; TRBD1 agrees at 7 bases. The V gene's germline CDR1 is SGHRS and CDR2 YFSETQ. This CDR3 is built from 13 residues. Unmatched junction bases numbered 4, after V lost 5 bases and J lost 3 bases. CDR3 protein: CASRLGTEETQYF. The CDR3 nucleotides read TGCGCCAGCAGGCTGGGGACAGAAGAGACCCAGTACTTC.

V is TRBV29-1 and J is TRBJ1-2; TRBD1 agrees at 9 bases. This CDR3 contains 12 residues. CDR1 is SQVTM and CDR2 is ANQGSEA in the germline V gene. V shed 7 bases, J shed 4 bases, and the junction held 4 bases outside the gene matches. The CDR3 sequence is CSAGQGGYGYTF. The CDR3 DNA reads as TGCAGCGCGGGACAGGGTGGCTATGGCTACACCTTC. Supplemented by reference TRBV29-1 and TRBJ1-2, the full variable domain reads SAVISQKPSRDICQRGTSLTIQCQVDSQVTMMFWYRQQPGQSLTLIATANQGSEATYESGFVIDKFPISRPNLTFSTLTVSNMSPEDSSIYLCSAGQGGYGYTFGSGTRLTVV.

This clone is categorized as medium-sized. The CDR3 is CASSQDLTSGSYEQYF. DNA of the CDR3: TGTGCCAGCAGCCAAGATCTCACTAGCGGGAGTTACGAGCAGTACTTC. The chain is built from TRBV14 and TRBJ2-7, with 11 bases aligning to TRBD2. This CDR3 has 16 residues. The germline V gene encodes CDR1 SGHDN and CDR2 FVKESK. J was trimmed by 4 bases and V by 0 bases; bases with no gene match: 5.

CDR3 nucleotides: TGTGCCACCAGCACAACAGGGGTTGCTTATGGCTACACCTTC. Translated, it gives CATSTTGVAYGYTF. V and J are TRBV15 and TRBJ1-2; the match to TRBD1 covers 7 bases. CDR1 and CDR2 (germline): LNHNV, YYDKDF (reference sequence). J was trimmed by 5 bases and V by 4 bases; bases with no gene match: 7. This CDR3 contains 14 residues. The variable domain in full, with the rest retrieved from reference TRBV15 and TRBJ1-2, is DAMVIQNPRYQVTQFGKPVTLSCSQTLNHNVMYWYQQKSSQAPKLLFHYYDKDFNNEADTPDNFQSRRPNTSFCFLDIRSPGLGDTAMYLCATSTTGVAYGYTFGSGTRLTVV.

V gene TRBV18 combines with J gene TRBJ2-7; the match to TRBD1 covers 9 bases. V dropped 3 bases and J dropped 4; count of bases not matched to a gene: 25. Germline assignment: CDR1 KGHSH and CDR2 LQKENI. This CDR3 has 21 residues. CDR3 sequence reads: CASSPSGPGQGLLIGDYEQYF. The CDR3 coding sequence is TGTGCCAGCTCACCGTCGGGCCCGGGACAGGGTCTACTTATTGGGGATTACGAGCAGTACTTC. Full variable domain (missing parts from reference TRBV18 and TRBJ2-7): NAGVMQNPRHLVRRRGQEARLRCSPMKGHSHVYWYRQLPEEGLKFMVYLQKENIIDESGMPKERFSAEFPKEGPSILRIQQVVRGDSAAYFCASSPSGPGQGLLIGDYEQYFGPGTRLTVT.

This clone has more than one count but fewer than ten. The chain recombines TRBV5-4 with TRBJ2-5; the D gene is possibly TRBD1 (6 bases). V was trimmed by 4 bases and J by 4 bases, leaving 11 bases between them. CDR1 SGHNT and CDR2 YYREEE come from the germline V gene (reference sequence). The CDR3 has 13 residues. DNA of the CDR3: TGTGCCAGCAGCCCTAACAGGGTAGAGACCCAGTACTTC. Its protein is CASSPNRVETQYF.

This clone was detected a few times. The chain couples TRBV18 to TRBJ1-5; 8 bases fit TRBD1. Germline assignment: CDR1 KGHSH and CDR2 LQKENI. This CDR3 has 14 residues. J lost 5 bases, V lost 3 bases, and 3 bases had no gene match. The CDR3 protein is CASSPQGAYQPQHF. The CDR3 region has the DNA TGTGCCAGCTCACCTCAGGGGGCGTATCAGCCCCAGCATTTT.

The V gene is TRBV6-6, the J gene TRBJ2-2, with D unclear. V was cut by 0 bases and J by 0 bases, with 8 bases left in between. CDR1 MNHNY and CDR2 SVGAGI come from the germline V gene (reference sequence). CDR3 length: 16 residues. CDR3 bases: TGTGCCAGCAGTTACTCGCTGTCAGCGAACACCGGGGAGCTGTTTTTT. This gives the protein CASSYSLSANTGELFF.

The table lists this clone with a few counts. The rearrangement uses TRBV2 and TRBJ2-1; the D gene is possibly TRBD1 (6 bases). The CDR3 runs 15 residues. Germline-derived CDR1 and CDR2 are SNHLY and FYNNEI. The V end was cut by 1 base, the J end by 5 bases, with 12 bases between. CDR3 nucleotides: TGTGCCAGCAGTGAAGACAGGGTTGGCCACAATGAGCAGTTCTTC. Protein sequence: CASSEDRVGHNEQFF.

This chain connects TRBV5-1 to TRBJ1-1, with 12 bases aligning to TRBD1. V shed 2 bases, J shed 0 bases, and the junction held 11 bases outside the gene matches. The CDR3 spans 19 residues. The V gene's germline CDR1 is SGHRS and CDR2 YFSETQ. For the CDR3, the DNA is TGCGCCAGCAGCTTCCAAAAGGGGGACAGGGGGCTGATGAACACTGAAGCTTTCTTT. Amino acid sequence: CASSFQKGDRGLMNTEAFF.

This sequence joins TRBV28 and TRBJ2-3, with 11 bases that match TRBD1. Germline V gene data show CDR1 as MDHEN and CDR2 as SYDVKM. The CDR3 runs 16 residues. V was pared by 5 bases and J by 2 bases, with 6 bases of the junction left unmatched. The CDR3 DNA reads as TGTGCCAGCAGTCAACGGGACAGGGGGTACACAGATACGCAGTATTTT. Its protein is CASSQRDRGYTDTQYF.

The chain combines TRBV9 with TRBJ1-4; possible D gene TRBD1, 5 bases. V was cut by 2 bases and J by 0 bases, with 11 bases left in between. The CDR3 sequence is 16 residues long. The germline CDR1 and CDR2 sequences are SGDLS and YYNGEE. The CDR3 sequence is CASSVSGLSTNEKLFF. In nucleotides, the CDR3 is TGTGCCAGCAGCGTCTCGGGACTGTCAACTAATGAAAAACTGTTTTTT.

This clone has more than one count but fewer than ten. V gene TRBV28 combines with J gene TRBJ1-1; tentative D call: TRBD1 (6 bases). The CDR3 sequence is 13 residues long. Germline CDR1 is MDHEN and CDR2 is SYDVKM. The V and J ends lost 4 bases and 7 bases respectively, with 13 bases between them. This CDR3 is CASSSRDKFEAFF. Here the CDR3 DNA reads TGTGCCAGCAGTTCCCGGGACAAATTTGAAGCTTTCTTT.

This clone was found a few times. The CDR3 region has the DNA TGTGCCAGCAGTGATCCGGGCACTGAAGCTTTCTTT. Protein sequence: CASSDPGTEAFF. The chain recombines TRBV6-1 with TRBJ1-1, with D hard to call. The CDR3 spans 12 residues. The V gene lost 3 bases and the J gene lost 4 bases, with 6 bases spanning the gap. Germline V CDR1 and CDR2: MNHNS, SASEGT.

The gene calls are TRBV7-2 and TRBJ2-7; 10 positions match TRBD2. V lost 5 bases and J lost 3; bases outside the gene matches: 4. Germline V CDR1 and CDR2: SGHTA, FQGNSA. The CDR3 length is 14 residues. In DNA, the CDR3 is TGTGCCAGCAGCCCCCGGACTAGCGGCTACGAGCAGTACTTC. Protein product: CASSPRTSGYEQYF.

The chain couples TRBV7-2 to TRBJ1-2; 9 bases fit TRBD1. Germline values: CDR1 SGHTA, CDR2 FQGNSA. V dropped 6 bases and J dropped 4; count of bases not matched to a gene: 9. CDR3 length equals 15 residues. CDR3 sequence: CASRLRQGGLYGYTF. DNA for the CDR3: TGTGCCAGCAGGTTGCGACAGGGGGGCCTCTATGGCTACACCTTC.

The V and J genes are TRBV11-3 and TRBJ2-7; 13 nucleotides agree with TRBD2. The junction had 12 bases not matched to a gene; V was cut back by 4 bases and J by 0 bases. The CDR3 totals 19 residues. Germline V gene lookup returns CDR1 SGHNT and CDR2 YENEEA. The CDR3, as DNA: TGTGCCAGCAGCTCCCGGACTAGCGGGAGAGGAACAACCTCCTACGAGCAGTACTTC. This sequence encodes CASSSRTSGRGTTSYEQYF.

The chain combines TRBV5-4 with TRBJ2-2, with 9 positions matching TRBD2. CDR3 length: 15 amino acids. CDR1 and CDR2 from the germline V gene are SGHNT and YYREEE (reference sequence). The V gene end was trimmed by 2 bases and the J gene end by 7 bases; junction bases not matched to a gene: 6. The DNA for the CDR3 is TGTGCCAGCAGCTTCTTAGCGGGGGCGAACGGGGAGCTGTTTTTT. Residues: CASSFLAGANGELFF. Full variable domain (remainder filled in from reference TRBV5-4 and TRBJ2-2): ETGVTQSPTHLIKTRGQQVTLRCSSQSGHNTVSWYQQALGQGPQFIFQYYREEENGRGNFPPRFSGLQFPNYSSELNVNALELDDSALYLCASSFLAGANGELFFGEGSRLTVL.

The chain carries TRBV7-2 and TRBJ1-4; D might be TRBD1 (6 bases). CDR3 length: 14 amino acids. Trimming removed 5 bases from V and 8 bases from J, with 15 bases in between. Per the germline V gene, CDR1 is SGHTA and CDR2 is FQGNSA. DNA for the CDR3: TGTGCCAGCAGCCCTTTAGGGGGGGAAGAAAAACTGTTTTTT. Its protein product is CASSPLGGEEKLFF.